Each of the 15 T cell receptor beta chains below was sequenced from the same sample in a study of blood T cell repertoires in COVID-19. Method: immunoSEQ multiplex PCR; TCRdb's copy keeps in-frame clones and lacks some. This sample has approximately 44,000 clones; around nine tenths occur once, and the top ten carry under 4.5%. Sequencing input: peripheral blood. The receptors were sampled from a man aged 55 to 70 with acute or convalescent COVID-19.

This clone was counted a single time. The chain employs TRBV11-2 and TRBJ1-3; perhaps TRBD1 as D (5 bases). Germline loops: CDR1 SGHAT, CDR2 FQNNGV. Trimming pared 3 bases from V and 2 bases from J, leaving 11 bases between. This CDR3 has 15 amino acids. In DNA form, the CDR3 reads TGTGCCAGCAGCTTGAGTCTGGGGCCTGGAAACACCATATATTTT. Its translation is CASSLSLGPGNTIYF. The variable domain in full, with the rest retrieved from reference TRBV11-2 and TRBJ1-3, is EAGVAQSPRYKIIEKRQSVAFWCNPISGHATLYWYQQILGQGPKLLIQFQNNGVVDDSQLPKDRFSAERLKGVDSTLKIQPAKLEDSAVYLCASSLSLGPGNTIYFGEGSWLTVV.

This chain links TRBV19 with TRBJ2-2; weak D call: TRBD1 (6 bases). The germline CDR1 and CDR2 sequences are LNHDA and SQIVND (reference sequence). V lost 6 bases and J 1 base, leaving 6 bases between the germline ends. This CDR3 contains 13 residues. CDR3 region: CASRTGNTGELFF. The CDR3 DNA sequence: TGTGCCAGTAGGACAGGGAACACCGGGGAGCTGTTTTTT. The whole variable domain, filled in from reference TRBV19 and TRBJ2-2, reads DGGITQSPKYLFRKEGQNVTLSCEQNLNHDAMYWYRQDPGQGLRLIYYSQIVNDFQKGDIAEGYSVSREKKESFPLTVTSAQKNPTAFYLCASRTGNTGELFFGEGSRLTVL.

The chain combines TRBV5-4 with TRBJ2-3; 9 positions match TRBD2. The ends lost 4 bases at V and 5 bases at J; junction bases unmatched: 14. CDR3 length: 17 amino acids. Germline CDR1 reads SGHNT; CDR2 reads YYREEE (reference sequence). CDR3 bases: TGTGCCAGCAGCCCGTACGTGGCGGGGGGGTCAAAAGATACGCAGTATTTT. Translated, it gives CASSPYVAGGSKDTQYF.

The CDR3 nucleotides read TGTGCCAGCAGCGGAGGACGTTACGGCACAGATACGCAGTATTTT. Protein product: CASSGGRYGTDTQYF. V usage is TRBV5-4 and J usage is TRBJ2-3; D is perhaps TRBD2 (5 bases). Trimming pared 4 bases from V and 1 base from J, leaving 13 bases between. This CDR3 comprises 15 residues. CDR1 and CDR2 (germline): SGHNT, YYREEE (reference sequence).

V and J are TRBV5-1 and TRBJ1-2; 7 bases are a match to TRBD1. From germline, CDR1 is SGHRS and CDR2 YFSETQ. This CDR3 is 14 amino acids long. After removal of 3 bases from V and 6 bases from J, the junction contained 8 bases not matched to a gene. Written as DNA, the CDR3 is TGCGCCAGCAGCTCACAGAACACAGGGGATGGCTACACCTTC. Its translation is CASSSQNTGDGYTF.

The chain has TRBV19 and TRBJ1-5; tentatively, D is TRBD1 (6 bases). The germline gives CDR1 LNHDA, CDR2 SQIVND (reference sequence). The CDR3 is 17 residues long. Trimming shortened V by 4 bases and J by 1 base, and 17 bases separated the two germline ends. The CDR3 DNA reads TGTGCCAGTAGTACCGTGACAGCCAGGGGAAGCAATCAGCCCCAGCATTTT. Translation: CASSTVTARGSNQPQHF.

The chain joins TRBV24-1 to TRBJ2-3; 11 bases map to TRBD1. CDR3 length: 16 residues. V was clipped by 3 bases and J by 4 bases; unmatched bases: 5. The germline CDR1 and CDR2 sequences are KGHDR and SFDVKD. CDR3 region: CATSDGDRGFADTQYF. CDR3 coding DNA: TGTGCCACCAGTGATGGGGACAGGGGGTTCGCAGATACGCAGTATTTT.

The V and J genes are TRBV7-2 and TRBJ2-2, with 9 positions matching TRBD2. Germline V gene lookup returns CDR1 SGHTA and CDR2 FQGNSA. V lost 2 bases to trimming and J lost 6 bases; unmatched junction nucleotides: 4. The CDR3 consists of 15 residues. CDR3 protein: CASSLSLAGSGELFF. The CDR3 DNA reads TGTGCCAGCAGCTTATCCCTAGCGGGGTCCGGGGAGCTGTTTTTT.

The chain has TRBV5-5 and TRBJ2-3, with D maybe TRBD1 (5 bases). CDR1 SGHKS and CDR2 YYEKEE come from the germline V gene (reference sequence). Trimming stripped 4 bases from V and 0 bases from J, with 9 bases between. The CDR3 has 14 residues. The CDR3 nucleotides read TGTGCCAGCAGCAGGGGTCCTAGCACAGATACGCAGTATTTT. This sequence encodes CASSRGPSTDTQYF.

The chain links TRBV7-2 to TRBJ1-2; a weak D match, TRBD1 (6 bases). The CDR3 runs to 15 residues. Germline V lookup: CDR1 SGHTA, CDR2 FQGNSA. Trimming stripped 1 base from V and 8 bases from J, with 17 bases between. The CDR3 here is CASSLDLQGREGYTF. CDR3 DNA: TGTGCCAGCAGCTTAGATTTACAGGGTCGGGAAGGCTACACCTTC.

This clone occurred a few times. The rearrangement links TRBV11-3 to TRBJ2-2; TRBD2 might be the D (5 bases). V was clipped by 5 bases and J by 5 bases, with 9 bases between them. Germline V gene data show CDR1 as SGHNT and CDR2 as YENEEA. CDR3 size: 13 residues. This CDR3 is CASSRPGTGELFF. As DNA, the CDR3 is TGTGCCAGCAGCCGACCGGGAACCGGGGAGCTGTTTTTT.

The rearrangement links TRBV5-4 to TRBJ2-2, with 8 bases matching TRBD1. Germline CDR1 reads SGHNT; CDR2 reads YYREEE (reference sequence). The CDR3 is 16 amino acids. J lost 3 bases, V lost 2 bases, and 6 bases had no gene match. CDR3 in DNA: TGTGCCAGCAGCTTTAACAGGGGGATGGACACCGGGGAGCTGTTTTTT. Translated, it gives CASSFNRGMDTGELFF.

The chain uses TRBV9 and TRBJ1-5; weak D call: TRBD1 (5 bases). The CDR3 sequence is 13 residues long. Germline V gives CDR1 SGDLS, CDR2 YYNGEE. V was cut by 0 bases and J by 11 bases, with 12 bases left in between. This CDR3 is CASSVATGEAQHF. In nucleotides, the CDR3 is TGTGCCAGCAGCGTAGCTACGGGGGAGGCCCAGCATTTT.

The rearrangement joins TRBV7-6 to TRBJ2-5; D is possibly TRBD2 (5 bases). The V gene's germline CDR1 is SGHVS and CDR2 FNYEAQ. This CDR3 is 13 amino acids long. V was pared by 4 bases and J by 3 bases, with 9 bases between. The CDR3 bases are TGTGCCAGCAGCTCAGGACTTGAAGAGACCCAGTACTTC. Translation gives CASSSGLEETQYF.

The V gene is TRBV5-3, the J gene TRBJ1-5; D uncertain. TRBV5-3 is classed as an ORF, of uncertain function. Trimming stripped 2 bases from V and 0 bases from J, with 18 bases between. The CDR3 runs 18 residues. CDR3 DNA sequence: TGTGCCAGAAGCTTTACGGGATTCCCGCCACATAGCAATCAGCCCCAGCATTTT. Encoded protein: CARSFTGFPPHSNQPQHF.